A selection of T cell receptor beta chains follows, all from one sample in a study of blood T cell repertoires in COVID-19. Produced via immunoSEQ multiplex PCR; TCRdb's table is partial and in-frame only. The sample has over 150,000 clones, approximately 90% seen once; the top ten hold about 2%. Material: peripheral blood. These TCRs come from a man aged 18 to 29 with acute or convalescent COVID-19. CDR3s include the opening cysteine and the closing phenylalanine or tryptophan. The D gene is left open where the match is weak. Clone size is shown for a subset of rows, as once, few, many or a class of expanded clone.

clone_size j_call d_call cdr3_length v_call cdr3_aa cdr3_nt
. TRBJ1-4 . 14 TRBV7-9 CASSPDRTEEKLFF TGTGCCAGCAGCCCTGACAGGACCGAGGAAAAACTGTTTTTT
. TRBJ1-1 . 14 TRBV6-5 CASSSGGRVTEAFF TGTGCCAGCAGTAGCGGGGGTCGGGTCACTGAAGCTTTCTTT
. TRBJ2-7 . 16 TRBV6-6 CASSPGVRTSSYEQYF TGTGCCAGCAGTCCAGGGGTAAGGACAAGTTCTTACGAGCAGTACTTC
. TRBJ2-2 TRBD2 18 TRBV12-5 CASGRPLGREDRTGELFF TGTGCTAGTGGTCGACCCCTCGGGAGGGAGGACCGCACCGGGGAGCTGTTTTTT
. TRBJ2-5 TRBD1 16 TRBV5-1 CASSASRTGGAETQYF TGCGCCAGCAGCGCCTCACGGACAGGGGGCGCAGAGACCCAGTACTTC
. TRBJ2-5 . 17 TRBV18 CASSPPYGQRPQETQYF TGTGCCAGCTCACCACCGTATGGCCAGAGGCCACAAGAGACCCAGTACTTC
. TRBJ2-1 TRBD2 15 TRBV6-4 CASSPSGRAYNEQFF TGTGCCAGCAGCCCTAGCGGGAGGGCCTACAATGAGCAGTTCTTC
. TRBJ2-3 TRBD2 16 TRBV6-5 CASSFDLAGSTDTQYF TGTGCCAGCAGTTTTGATTTAGCGGGTAGCACAGATACGCAGTATTTT
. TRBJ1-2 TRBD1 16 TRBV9 CASSPRDRGRNYGYTF TGTGCCAGCAGCCCACGGGACAGGGGGCGTAACTATGGCTACACCTTC
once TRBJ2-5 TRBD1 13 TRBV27 CASTKAGGETQYF TGTGCCAGCACCAAGGCAGGGGGAGAGACCCAGTACTTC
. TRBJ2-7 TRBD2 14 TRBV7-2 CASSPGTSDYEQYF TGTGCCAGCAGCCCTGGGACTAGTGACTACGAGCAGTACTTC
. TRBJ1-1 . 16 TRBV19 CASSIEQGRLKTEAFF TGTGCCAGTAGTATAGAACAGGGTCGGTTGAAAACTGAAGCTTTCTTT
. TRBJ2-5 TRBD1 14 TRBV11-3 CASSLDRDQETQYF TGTGCCAGCAGCCTGGACAGGGACCAAGAGACCCAGTACTTC
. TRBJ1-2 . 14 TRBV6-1 CASSEFRQAARYTF TGTGCCAGCAGTGAATTCCGACAGGCGGCGCGCTACACCTTC
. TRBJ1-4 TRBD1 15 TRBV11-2 CASSLQGAANEKLFF TGTGCCAGCAGCTTACAGGGGGCGGCTAATGAAAAACTGTTTTTT